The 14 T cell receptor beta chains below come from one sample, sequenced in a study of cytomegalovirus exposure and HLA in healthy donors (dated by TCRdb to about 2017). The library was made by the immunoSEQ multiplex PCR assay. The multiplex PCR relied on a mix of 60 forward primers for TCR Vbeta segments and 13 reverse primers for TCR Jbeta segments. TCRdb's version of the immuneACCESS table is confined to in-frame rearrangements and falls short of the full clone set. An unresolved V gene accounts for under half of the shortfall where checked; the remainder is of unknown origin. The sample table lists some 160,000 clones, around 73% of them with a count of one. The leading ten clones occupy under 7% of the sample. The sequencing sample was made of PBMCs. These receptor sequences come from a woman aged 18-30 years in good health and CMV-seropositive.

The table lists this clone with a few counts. The CDR3 nucleotides are TGTGCCAGCAGCTTAGCGGAGCAGGGTCACGAGCAGTACTTC. It specifies CASSLAEQGHEQYF. J is TRBJ2-7 and V is TRBV7-6; a possible D gene is TRBD1 (5 bases). Between the trimmed V and J ends, which lost 0 bases and 5 bases, there was a span of 11 bases. Germline V gives CDR1 SGHVS, CDR2 FNYEAQ. This CDR3 has 14 amino acids. The full variable domain, with the rest looked up from reference TRBV7-6 and TRBJ2-7, is GAGVSQSPRYKVTKRGQDVALRCDPISGHVSLYWYRQALGQGPEFLTYFNYEAQQDKSGLPNDRFSAERPEGSISTLTIQRTEQRDSAMYRCASSLAEQGHEQYFGPGTRLTVT.

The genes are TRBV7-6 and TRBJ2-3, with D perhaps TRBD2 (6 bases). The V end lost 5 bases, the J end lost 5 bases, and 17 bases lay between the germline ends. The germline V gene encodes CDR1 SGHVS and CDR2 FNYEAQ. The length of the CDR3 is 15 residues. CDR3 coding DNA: TGTGCCAGCAGCCCTGGACTACCGTCGGGAGATACGCAGTATTTT. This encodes CASSPGLPSGDTQYF.

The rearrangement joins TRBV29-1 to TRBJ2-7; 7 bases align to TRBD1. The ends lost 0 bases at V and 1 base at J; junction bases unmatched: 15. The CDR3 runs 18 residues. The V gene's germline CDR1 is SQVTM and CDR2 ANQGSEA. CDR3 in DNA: TGCAGCGTTGAAGAGATGTCAAATAGGGACAGCGGATCCTACGAGCAGTACTTC. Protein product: CSVEEMSNRDSGSYEQYF.

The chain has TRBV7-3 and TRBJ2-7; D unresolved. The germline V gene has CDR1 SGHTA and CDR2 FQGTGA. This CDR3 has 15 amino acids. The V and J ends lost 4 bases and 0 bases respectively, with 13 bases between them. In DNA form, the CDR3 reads TGTGCCAGCAGCTCCCGACATGGCCTCTCCTACGAGCAGTACTTC. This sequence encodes CASSSRHGLSYEQYF.

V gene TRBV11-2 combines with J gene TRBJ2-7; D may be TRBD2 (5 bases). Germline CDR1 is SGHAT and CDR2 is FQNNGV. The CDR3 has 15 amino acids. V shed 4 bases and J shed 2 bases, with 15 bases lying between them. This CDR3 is CASSYSGSWTYEQYF. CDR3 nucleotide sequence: TGTGCCAGCAGCTACTCGGGATCCTGGACCTACGAGCAGTACTTC.

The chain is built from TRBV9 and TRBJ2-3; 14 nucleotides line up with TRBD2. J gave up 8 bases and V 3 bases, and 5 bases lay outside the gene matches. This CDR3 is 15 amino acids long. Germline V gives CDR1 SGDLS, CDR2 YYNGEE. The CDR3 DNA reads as TGTGCCAGCAGCGAGGGGACTAGCGGGGGTGTTACGCAGTATTTT. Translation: CASSEGTSGGVTQYF.

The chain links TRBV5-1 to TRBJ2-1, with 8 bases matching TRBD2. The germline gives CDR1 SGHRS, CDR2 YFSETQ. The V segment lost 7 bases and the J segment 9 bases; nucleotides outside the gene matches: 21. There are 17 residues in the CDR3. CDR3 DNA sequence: TGCGCCAGCGGCCAACGAGCGGGGGCCCCAGGAGGCGGTGAGCAGTTCTTC. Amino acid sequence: CASGQRAGAPGGGEQFF.

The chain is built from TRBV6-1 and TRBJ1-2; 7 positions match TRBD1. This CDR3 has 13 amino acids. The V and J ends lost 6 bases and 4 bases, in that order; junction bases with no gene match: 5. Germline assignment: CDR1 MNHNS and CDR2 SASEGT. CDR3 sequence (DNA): TGTGCCAGCAGCTCGACAGGGATCTATGGCTACACCTTC. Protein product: CASSSTGIYGYTF.

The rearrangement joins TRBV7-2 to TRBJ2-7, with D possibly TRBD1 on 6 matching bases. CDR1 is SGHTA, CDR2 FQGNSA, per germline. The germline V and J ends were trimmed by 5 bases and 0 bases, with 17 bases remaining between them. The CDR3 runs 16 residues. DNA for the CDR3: TGTGCCAGCAGCCCCCCATTCGGGACATCCTCCTACGAGCAGTACTTC. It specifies CASSPPFGTSSYEQYF.

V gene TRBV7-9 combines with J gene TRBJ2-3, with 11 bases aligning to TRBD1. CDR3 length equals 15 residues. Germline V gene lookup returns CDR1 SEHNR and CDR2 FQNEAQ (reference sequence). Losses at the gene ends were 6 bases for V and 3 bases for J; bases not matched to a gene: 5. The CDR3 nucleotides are TGTGCCAGCAGGTCCGGGACAGGGGGGACAGATACGCAGTATTTT. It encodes CASRSGTGGTDTQYF.

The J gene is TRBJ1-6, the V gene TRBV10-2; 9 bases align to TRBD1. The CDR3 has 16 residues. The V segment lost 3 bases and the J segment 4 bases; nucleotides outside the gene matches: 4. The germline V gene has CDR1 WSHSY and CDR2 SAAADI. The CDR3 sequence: CASSDRTGAYNSPLHF. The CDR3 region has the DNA TGCGCCAGCAGTGACCGGACAGGGGCTTATAATTCACCCCTCCACTTT.

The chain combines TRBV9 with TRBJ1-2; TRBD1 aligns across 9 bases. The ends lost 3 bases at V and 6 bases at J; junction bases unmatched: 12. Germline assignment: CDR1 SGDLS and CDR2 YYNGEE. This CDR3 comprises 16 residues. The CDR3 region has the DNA TGTGCCAGCAGCGCAAGGACAGGGGTGGGTAGAAATGGCTACACCTTC. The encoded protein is CASSARTGVGRNGYTF.

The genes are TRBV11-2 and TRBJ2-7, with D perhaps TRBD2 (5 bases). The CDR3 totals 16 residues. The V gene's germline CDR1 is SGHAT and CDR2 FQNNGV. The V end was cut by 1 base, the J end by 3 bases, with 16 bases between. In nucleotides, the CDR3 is TGTGCCAGCAGCTTAGCGGGATTCTCGGGCCTCTACGAGCAGTACTTC. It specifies CASSLAGFSGLYEQYF.

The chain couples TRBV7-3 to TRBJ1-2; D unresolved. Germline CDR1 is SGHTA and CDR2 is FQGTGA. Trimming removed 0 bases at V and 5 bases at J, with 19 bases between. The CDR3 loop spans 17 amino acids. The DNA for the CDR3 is TGTGCCAGCAGCTTAACACCGGGTTTTCCAACTTCTTATGGCTACACCTTC. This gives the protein CASSLTPGFPTSYGYTF.